The 14 T cell receptor beta chains below all came from one sample that was sequenced in a study of shared clonotypes between healthy human individuals. Clones were sequenced by immunoSEQ multiplex PCR, and TCRdb holds only the in-frame ones, with some missing. In the table there are roughly 2.2 million clones, 85% to 95% of which are singletons. The sequencing input was naive CD4+ T cells from PBMCs. Noted subset: CD45RA+ positively selected. The receptors were gathered from a man between 18 and 35 years old in good health. Some clones in this sample may be carry-over from other donors' samples.

The CDR3 sequence is CASSFLAGESTDTQYF. CDR3 nucleotides: TGCGCCAGCAGCTTCCTAGCGGGAGAAAGCACAGATACGCAGTATTTT. The rearrangement joins TRBV5-1 to TRBJ2-3; 10 bases map to TRBD2. The germline CDR1 and CDR2 sequences are SGHRS and YFSETQ. This CDR3 has 16 residues. Trimming cost V 2 bases and J 0 bases; bases outside gene matches: 3.

This clone was seen a single time. The V and J genes are TRBV19 and TRBJ1-5; weak D call: TRBD1 (5 bases). Germline CDR1 LNHDA, CDR2 SQIVND (reference sequence). Trimming removed 8 bases from V and 6 bases from J, with 17 bases in between. The CDR3 is 14 amino acids. CDR3 bases: TGTGCCAGTCTAGCTGAAGGGGCAGGTCAGCCCCAGCATTTT. Residues: CASLAEGAGQPQHF.

The rearrangement joins TRBV5-1 to TRBJ2-1; D might be TRBD1 (6 bases). Germline V CDR1 and CDR2: SGHRS, YFSETQ. The CDR3 is made up of 13 amino acids. V lost 4 bases and J 13 bases, leaving 18 bases between the germline ends. This chain's CDR3 is CASSDSTGPFQFF. For the CDR3, the DNA is TGCGCCAGCAGCGATTCGACAGGCCCTTTTCAGTTCTTC.

For the CDR3, the DNA is TGCGCCAGCACCTACGGGACACACAACACCGGGGAGCTGTTTTTT. Translating it yields CASTYGTHNTGELFF. The chain uses TRBV5-1 and TRBJ2-2; D may be TRBD1 (6 bases). V shed 6 bases and J shed 2 bases, with 14 bases lying between them. CDR3 length: 15 amino acids. The V gene's germline CDR1 is SGHRS and CDR2 YFSETQ.

This chain connects TRBV6-5 to TRBJ2-1; D possibly corresponds to TRBD1 (6 bases). Germline V gene lookup returns CDR1 MNHEY and CDR2 SVGAGI. The length of the CDR3 is 13 residues. Trimming removed 2 bases from V and 10 bases from J, with 12 bases in between. The CDR3 is CASSYPGQFEQFF. CDR3 coding DNA: TGTGCCAGCAGTTACCCTGGACAGTTCGAGCAGTTCTTC.

There are a few counts of this clone. The V and J genes are TRBV11-2 and TRBJ1-2, with unresolved D. V was trimmed by 5 bases and J by 6 bases, leaving 19 bases between them. The germline CDR1 and CDR2 sequences are SGHAT and FQNNGV. The CDR3 spans 15 residues. The chain's CDR3 is CASSQWAVGSDGYTF. The CDR3 DNA follows: TGTGCCAGCAGCCAGTGGGCGGTGGGCTCCGATGGCTACACCTTC.

The CDR3 region is CASSEARSDYGYTF. In DNA form, the CDR3 reads TGTGCCAGCAGTGAAGCGAGAAGTGACTATGGCTACACCTTC. This chain uses TRBV6-1 with TRBJ1-2; D is unclear. Germline V CDR1 and CDR2: MNHNS, SASEGT. V lost 0 bases to trimming and J lost 3 bases, with 8 bases between them. This CDR3 has 14 residues.

This rearrangement joins TRBV10-1 to TRBJ2-3; 8 positions match TRBD1. The CDR3 loop spans 15 amino acids. Losses at the gene ends were 6 bases for V and 3 bases for J; bases not matched to a gene: 8. The germline V gene has CDR1 WNHNN and CDR2 SYGVQD (reference sequence). The CDR3 sequence: CASSLGQGRTDTQYF. DNA for the CDR3: TGCGCCAGCAGCCTTGGACAGGGTAGAACAGATACGCAGTATTTT.

The chain couples TRBV19 to TRBJ1-6; 7 nucleotides line up with TRBD1. Trimming took 5 bases from V and 6 from J; bases not matched to a gene: 4. From germline, CDR1 is LNHDA and CDR2 SQIVND (reference sequence). There are 14 residues in the CDR3. Here the CDR3 reads CASSLRGSNSPLHF. The DNA for the CDR3 is TGTGCCAGTAGTCTCAGGGGGTCTAATTCACCCCTCCACTTT. Variable domain in full (rest from reference TRBV19 and TRBJ1-6): DGGITQSPKYLFRKEGQNVTLSCEQNLNHDAMYWYRQDPGQGLRLIYYSQIVNDFQKGDIAEGYSVSREKKESFPLTVTSAQKNPTAFYLCASSLRGSNSPLHFGNGTRLTVT.

This CDR3 is CASSPGIAGGRETQYF. CDR3 in DNA: TGTGCCAGCAGCCCGGGAATAGCGGGCGGCCGGGAGACCCAGTACTTC. The chain carries TRBV4-2 and TRBJ2-5, with 7 bases lining up with TRBD2. With V trimmed by 4 bases and J by 5 bases, 13 bases remained unmatched. Germline assignment: CDR1 LGHNA and CDR2 YNFKEQ. The CDR3 is 16 amino acids.

Of note for this clone: The same CDR3 is also encoded by other DNA sequences in this sample. The rearrangement uses TRBV20-1 and TRBJ2-7; D remains ambiguous. The CDR3 extends over 9 amino acids. The germline gives CDR1 DFQATT, CDR2 SNEGSKA (reference sequence). V gave up 5 bases and J gave up 3 bases, with 2 bases separating them. The CDR3 DNA is TGCAGTGCTGGCTACGAGCAGTACTTC. Its translation: CSAGYEQYF.

Points on this clone: The sample carries other DNA sequences with the same CDR3. The V gene is TRBV6-1, the J gene TRBJ1-2; TRBD1 is a possible D gene (5 bases). V lost 4 bases and J 4 bases, leaving 7 bases between the germline ends. Per germline, CDR1 MNHNS and CDR2 SASEGT. The CDR3 consists of 12 residues. CDR3: CASSVQGYGYTF. Written as DNA, the CDR3 is TGTGCCAGCAGTGTTCAGGGCTATGGCTACACCTTC.

The chain is built from TRBV2 and TRBJ2-1; 12 bases map to TRBD2. Germline assignment: CDR1 SNHLY and CDR2 FYNNEI. V shed 8 bases and J 1 base; nucleotides not matched to a gene: 6. The CDR3 sequence is 16 residues long. CDR3 sequence: CASRELAGGSYNEQFF. In DNA form, the CDR3 reads TGTGCCAGCCGAGAACTAGCGGGAGGTTCCTACAATGAGCAGTTCTTC.

The rearrangement uses TRBV9 and TRBJ2-3, with D uncertain. V was clipped by 4 bases and J by 3 bases, with 12 bases between them. CDR1 is SGDLS and CDR2 is YYNGEE in the germline V gene. CDR3 size: 14 residues. The CDR3 sequence: CASSTRPITDTQYF. CDR3 nucleotide sequence: TGTGCCAGCAGCACCCGACCGATTACAGATACGCAGTATTTT.